The clone carrying this TCR beta chain appeared a few times. Its antigen is currently unknown. The junction and the germline gene differ at one end; a read error may be behind it. This sample is drawn from a study of T cell repertoires in cytomegalovirus infection. Study-wide background: An indication of both CMV infection and matching HLA type came from public TCR beta signatures. General study points: HLA-C-restricted CMV-specific TCR beta clonotypes were dominant in the ex vivo response. Frequencies of public TCR beta families were cumulated, and this identified carriers of CMV plus the relevant HLA.

MiXCR, applied by TCRdb to the reads, yields one record per CDR3 protein. The repertoire holds about 440,000 distinct CDR3 sequences, approximately 31% seen once, with approximately 13% in the top ten. Sequenced input: PBMCs. The receptor's source is a human donor in good health (CMV status not recorded). Some clones in this sample may be carry-over from other donors' samples.

CDR3 residues: CASREADGGYTEAFF. CDR3 coding DNA: TGTGCCAGCAGGGAAGCCGATGGCGGGTACACTGAAGCTTTCTTT. V and J are TRBV6-1 and TRBJ1-1; D uncertain. The germline gives CDR1 MNHNS, CDR2 SASEGT. There are 15 residues in the CDR3.